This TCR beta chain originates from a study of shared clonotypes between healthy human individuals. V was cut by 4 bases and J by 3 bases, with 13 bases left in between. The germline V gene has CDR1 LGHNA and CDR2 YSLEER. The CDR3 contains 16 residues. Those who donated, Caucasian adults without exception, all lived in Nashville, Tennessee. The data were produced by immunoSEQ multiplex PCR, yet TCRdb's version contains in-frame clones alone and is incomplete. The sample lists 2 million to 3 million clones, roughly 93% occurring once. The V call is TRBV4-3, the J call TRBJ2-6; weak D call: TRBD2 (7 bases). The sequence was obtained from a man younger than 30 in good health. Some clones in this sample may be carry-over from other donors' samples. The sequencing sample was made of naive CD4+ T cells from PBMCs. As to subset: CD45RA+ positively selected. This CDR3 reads CASSREGGSGANVLTF. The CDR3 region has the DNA TGCGCCAGCAGCCGGGAGGGGGGTAGTGGGGCCAACGTCCTGACTTTC.